The 26 T cell receptor beta chains in this list originate from one sample, sequenced in a study of cytomegalovirus exposure and HLA in healthy donors (dated 2017 in TCRdb). Preparation of the library involved the immunoSEQ multiplex PCR assay. For the multiplex PCR, a mixture combining 60 forward primers for TCR Vbeta segments and 13 reverse primers for TCR Jbeta segments was used. TCRdb retrieved this table from immuneACCESS and kept in-frame rearrangements only. Not all clones are present; in checked studies, unresolved V genes account for under half, and no reason is known for the remainder. Recorded for this sample are approximately 190,000 clones; more than 75% of them occurred a single time. The ten top clones hold about 1.2% of the sample. Sequences were obtained from PBMCs. Receptors originate from a man younger than 45 in good health and CMV-seronegative.

J is TRBJ2-6 and V is TRBV6-1; D not resolved. The CDR3 runs to 15 residues. Germline V CDR1 and CDR2: MNHNS, SASEGT. Deletions cut 4 bases from V and 1 base from J, with 8 bases between. CDR3: CASSGDLSGANVLTF. The CDR3, as DNA: TGTGCCAGCAGTGGCGACTTATCTGGGGCCAACGTCCTGACTTTC.

A single count supports this clone. The chain carries TRBV2 and TRBJ2-2, with a tentative D call TRBD1 (7 bases). Germline CDR1 is SNHLY and CDR2 is FYNNEI. This CDR3 contains 14 residues. The V end lost 2 bases, the J end lost 6 bases, and 10 bases lay between the germline ends. CDR3 in DNA: TGTGCCAGCAGTGAACTCAGGGGGGCCGGGGAGCTGTTTTTT. Translated, it gives CASSELRGAGELFF.

Concerning this clone itself: The same CDR3 arises from other DNA sequences in this sample as well. This chain joins TRBV5-1 and TRBJ1-1; 7 bases map to TRBD1. This CDR3 has 14 residues. Looked up from germline, CDR1 is SGHRS and CDR2 is YFSETQ. Trimming removed 2 bases from V and 7 bases from J; junction bases left unmatched: 8. As DNA, the CDR3 is TGCGCCAGCAGCTTACCTTACAGGGGCGGTGAAGCTTTCTTT. Amino acid sequence: CASSLPYRGGEAFF.

The chain recombines TRBV6-5 with TRBJ2-7; TRBD2 might be the D (5 bases). This CDR3 contains 16 residues. Germline V CDR1 and CDR2: MNHEY, SVGAGI. V lost 3 bases and J 0 bases, leaving 15 bases between the germline ends. CDR3 bases: TGTGCCAGCAGTTATCAAGCTAGCCCAATCTCCTACGAGCAGTACTTC. Encoded protein: CASSYQASPISYEQYF.

On this clone: An end of the junction differs from the germline gene, which may be a read error. The gene calls are TRBV7-7 and TRBJ2-5; the match to TRBD2 covers 14 bases. The germline V gene encodes CDR1 SSHAT and CDR2 FNYEAQ (reference sequence). This CDR3 is built from 16 residues. This chain's CDR3 is CASSSGTSGGGETQYF. CDR3 sequence (DNA): TGTGCTAGCAGCTCCGGGACTAGCGGGGGTGGAGAGACCCAGTACTTC.

V gene TRBV7-9 combines with J gene TRBJ2-2, with TRBD1 as a possible D gene (5 bases). Germline V gene data show CDR1 as SEHNR and CDR2 as FQNEAQ (reference sequence). V lost 0 bases and J 5 bases, leaving 16 bases between the germline ends. The CDR3 sequence is 17 residues long. The CDR3: CASSLAWPGRRTGELFF. The CDR3 DNA is TGTGCCAGCAGCTTAGCGTGGCCAGGGCGTCGAACCGGGGAGCTGTTTTTT.

The rearrangement links TRBV19 to TRBJ1-1; 10 positions agree with TRBD1. Germline V gene data show CDR1 as LNHDA and CDR2 as SQIVND (reference sequence). The junction had 18 bases not matched to a gene; V was cut back by 10 bases and J by 7 bases. The CDR3 covers 16 residues. CDR3 amino acids: CATLTGGFSAPSEAFF. The CDR3 DNA is TGTGCCACCTTGACAGGGGGCTTTAGCGCGCCCAGTGAAGCTTTCTTT. Drawing the rest from reference TRBV19 and TRBJ1-1, the complete variable domain is DGGITQSPKYLFRKEGQNVTLSCEQNLNHDAMYWYRQDPGQGLRLIYYSQIVNDFQKGDIAEGYSVSREKKESFPLTVTSAQKNPTAFYLCATLTGGFSAPSEAFFGQGTRLTVV.

V usage is TRBV14 and J usage is TRBJ2-3; D remains ambiguous. The germline V gene encodes CDR1 SGHDN and CDR2 FVKESK. Trimming took off 6 bases at V and 0 bases at J, with 7 bases between the two ends. The CDR3 has 13 residues. The CDR3 here is CASRYQSTDTQYF. CDR3 DNA sequence: TGTGCCAGCAGGTACCAGAGCACAGATACGCAGTATTTT.

The chain joins TRBV27 to TRBJ2-2, with 11 bases identical to TRBD2. The CDR3 consists of 16 residues. The V and J ends lost 5 bases and 0 bases, in that order; junction bases with no gene match: 2. The V gene's germline CDR1 is MNHEY and CDR2 SMNVEV (reference sequence). CDR3 protein: CASSPGLAANTGELFF. The CDR3 region has the DNA TGTGCCAGCAGTCCGGGACTAGCGGCGAACACCGGGGAGCTGTTTTTT.

The rearrangement uses TRBV19 and TRBJ2-2; 9 bases map to TRBD1. Per germline, CDR1 LNHDA and CDR2 SQIVND (reference sequence). The CDR3 totals 14 residues. Unmatched junction bases numbered 3, after V lost 5 bases and J lost 5 bases. CDR3 region: CASSGTGRTGELFF. CDR3 DNA sequence: TGTGCCAGTAGTGGGACAGGGCGGACCGGGGAGCTGTTTTTT.

This sequence joins TRBV12-5 and TRBJ2-3, with TRBD1 identical over 10 bases. The CDR3 is made up of 15 amino acids. Germline V gene lookup returns CDR1 LGHNT and CDR2 FRNRAP. Losses at the gene ends were 6 bases for V and 4 bases for J; bases not matched to a gene: 7. CDR3 bases: TGTGCTAGTGGGGCGGACAGGGGGGTGGCAGATACGCAGTATTTT. Protein product: CASGADRGVADTQYF.

The V call is TRBV27, the J call TRBJ2-5; D is perhaps TRBD2 (5 bases). The CDR3 has 13 residues. Trimming stripped 7 bases from V and 4 bases from J, with 13 bases between. Germline CDR1 MNHEY, CDR2 SMNVEV (reference sequence). This chain's CDR3 is CASTPSRGETQYF. CDR3 sequence (DNA): TGTGCCAGCACCCCCTCCCGGGGAGAGACCCAGTACTTC.

The V call is TRBV4-1, the J call TRBJ1-6; TRBD1 matches at 10 bases. V gave up 2 bases and J gave up 8 bases; unmatched junction bases: 6. The germline V gene encodes CDR1 MGHRA and CDR2 YSYEKL. The CDR3 runs 16 residues. CDR3 DNA sequence: TGCGCCAGCAGCCAACCGGACAGGGGGGCCTATTCACCCCTCCACTTT. It codes for CASSQPDRGAYSPLHF.

The J gene is TRBJ2-7, the V gene TRBV19; TRBD2 agrees at 9 bases. Germline CDR1 is LNHDA and CDR2 is SQIVND (reference sequence). The CDR3 has 15 amino acids. V was clipped by 2 bases and J by 3 bases; unmatched bases: 5. The CDR3 protein is CASSITVAGVYEQYF. CDR3 coding DNA: TGTGCCAGTAGTATAACGGTAGCGGGAGTCTACGAGCAGTACTTC. Together with reference TRBV19 and TRBJ2-7, the CDR3 gives the full variable domain: DGGITQSPKYLFRKEGQNVTLSCEQNLNHDAMYWYRQDPGQGLRLIYYSQIVNDFQKGDIAEGYSVSREKKESFPLTVTSAQKNPTAFYLCASSITVAGVYEQYFGPGTRLTVT.

This clone appeared a single time. J is TRBJ2-7 and V is TRBV11-2; 9 bases line up with TRBD2. V shed 2 bases and J 2 bases; nucleotides not matched to a gene: 4. CDR1 is SGHAT and CDR2 is FQNNGV in the germline V gene. CDR3 length: 15 residues. The CDR3 loop reads CASSLRLADPYEQYF. The CDR3 DNA reads as TGTGCCAGCAGCTTAAGACTAGCGGACCCCTACGAGCAGTACTTC. The full variable domain, completed using reference TRBV11-2 and TRBJ2-7, is EAGVAQSPRYKIIEKRQSVAFWCNPISGHATLYWYQQILGQGPKLLIQFQNNGVVDDSQLPKDRFSAERLKGVDSTLKIQPAKLEDSAVYLCASSLRLADPYEQYFGPGTRLTVT.

The CDR3 spells CASSEVDRKHGYTF. CDR3 in DNA: TGCGCCAGCAGTGAGGTCGACAGAAAGCACGGCTACACCTTC. The gene calls are TRBV10-1 and TRBJ1-2; tentatively, D is TRBD1 (5 bases). Trimming stripped 2 bases from V and 8 bases from J, with 15 bases between. The CDR3 loop spans 14 amino acids. Germline-derived CDR1 and CDR2 are WNHNN and SYGVQD (reference sequence).

This chain uses TRBV5-6 with TRBJ2-3; D might be TRBD1 (6 bases). This CDR3 region has 14 residues. The V end lost 5 bases, the J end lost 2 bases, and 12 bases lay between the germline ends. CDR1 and CDR2 (germline): SGHDT, YYEEEE. The CDR3 loop is CASRTGWNTDTQYF. CDR3 DNA sequence: TGTGCCAGCAGGACAGGATGGAACACAGATACGCAGTATTTT.

V and J are TRBV2 and TRBJ2-2; possibly TRBD2 for D (6 bases). Germline V gene lookup returns CDR1 SNHLY and CDR2 FYNNEI. This CDR3 region has 16 residues. V was pared by 8 bases and J by 2 bases, with 18 bases between. The CDR3 region is CASGESGLPNTGELFF. The CDR3 nucleotides are TGTGCCAGCGGAGAGTCGGGACTCCCTAACACCGGGGAGCTGTTTTTT.

The chain has TRBV2 and TRBJ1-4, with 8 bases aligning to TRBD1. The V segment lost 8 bases and the J segment 8 bases; nucleotides outside the gene matches: 10. From germline, CDR1 is SNHLY and CDR2 FYNNEI. The CDR3 length is 14 residues. Here the CDR3 reads CASGTQGEGEKLFF. The CDR3 DNA reads TGTGCCAGCGGGACACAGGGGGAGGGGGAAAAACTGTTTTTT.

The chain uses TRBV2 and TRBJ2-5; 8 positions match TRBD1. Losses at the gene ends were 10 bases for V and 2 bases for J; bases not matched to a gene: 6. In germline, CDR1 is SNHLY, CDR2 FYNNEI. This CDR3 contains 13 residues. CDR3 sequence reads: CATIRDRQETQYF. The CDR3 DNA reads as TGTGCCACGATAAGGGACAGGCAAGAGACCCAGTACTTC.

The chain recombines TRBV10-1 with TRBJ2-5; 7 bases map to TRBD1. CDR3 length equals 15 residues. CDR1 is WNHNN, CDR2 SYGVQD, per germline (reference sequence). V shed 6 bases, J shed 2 bases, and the junction held 9 bases outside the gene matches. The CDR3, as DNA: TGCGCCAGCAGCCGAGACAGGGTAGGACAAGAGACCCAGTACTTC. This sequence encodes CASSRDRVGQETQYF.

On this clone: Mismatch with germline at one junction end may stem from a read error. The CDR3 reads CASSSRSGNYLF. Written as DNA, the CDR3 is TGTGCCAGCAGCTCTCGAAGCGGGAACTACCTCTTC. V gene TRBV11-2 combines with J gene TRBJ1-2; D is ambiguous. The CDR3 covers 12 residues. The germline V gene has CDR1 SGHAT and CDR2 FQNNGV.

This chain joins TRBV6-5 and TRBJ1-2; 10 nucleotides agree with TRBD1. V lost 6 bases to trimming and J lost 8 bases; unmatched junction nucleotides: 12. This CDR3 has 15 residues. Germline loops: CDR1 MNHEY, CDR2 SVGAGI. The CDR3, as DNA: TGTGCCAGCAGCAGACGGGGACAGGGGTTGGGGGGCTACACCTTC. Translated, it gives CASSRRGQGLGGYTF.

This clone was counted once. V is TRBV19 and J is TRBJ2-4; TRBD2 might be the D (6 bases). The CDR3 has 16 residues. With 6 bases removed from V and 0 bases from J, the gap between germline ends came to 15 bases. Per the germline V gene, CDR1 is LNHDA and CDR2 is SQIVND (reference sequence). The CDR3 here is CASRGLLGLAKNIQYF. The CDR3, as DNA: TGTGCCAGTAGAGGACTATTAGGACTAGCCAAAAACATTCAGTACTTC. The entire variable domain, with the rest obtained from reference TRBV19 and TRBJ2-4, is as follows: DGGITQSPKYLFRKEGQNVTLSCEQNLNHDAMYWYRQDPGQGLRLIYYSQIVNDFQKGDIAEGYSVSREKKESFPLTVTSAQKNPTAFYLCASRGLLGLAKNIQYFGAGTRLSVL.

This rearrangement joins TRBV28 to TRBJ2-2; TRBD1 agrees at 7 bases. There are 13 residues in the CDR3. The junction had 10 bases not matched to a gene; V was cut back by 5 bases and J by 13 bases. In germline, CDR1 is MDHEN, CDR2 SYDVKM. The CDR3, as DNA: TGTGCCAGCAGTACACAGGGGTCCGGAGGGCTGTTTTTT. It encodes CASSTQGSGGLFF.

The chain joins TRBV19 to TRBJ1-1, with D hard to call. This CDR3 is built from 14 residues. V lost 1 base to trimming and J lost 2 bases, with 8 bases between them. Germline CDR1 LNHDA, CDR2 SQIVND (reference sequence). The CDR3 reads CASSIVAENTEAFF. The CDR3 DNA reads as TGTGCCAGTAGTATAGTAGCAGAAAACACTGAAGCTTTCTTT.